These T cell receptor beta chains were read from a single sample in a study of CD8 T cells in ankylosing spondylitis. Via MiXCR, TCRdb re-called the 5' RACE reads, giving one row per CDR3 protein. The data show over 450,000 distinct CDR3 sequences, about an eighth seen once. The sample comprised blood, either unsorted or a sorted T cell fraction (not recorded which). Receptors were obtained from a male donor with ankylosing spondylitis. Both conserved end residues are part of each CDR3. The D gene is left open where the match is weak. The listing skips clone size in some rows; elsewhere it reads once, few, many or a size class.

J gene	CDR3 length	D gene	clone size	V gene	CDR3 DNA	CDR3 protein
TRBJ1-4	14	TRBD1	.	TRBV2	TGTGCCAGCAGCGTGGGGACAGGGACGGTCAAACTGTTTTTT	CASSVGTGTVKLFF
TRBJ1-2	16	.	.	TRBV5-1	TGCGCCAGCAGCTTGGGGGATTATACAGGGTTTGATGGCTACACCTTC	CASSLGDYTGFDGYTF
TRBJ2-1	17	TRBD2	many	TRBV24-1	TGTGCCACCAGTGAACCGGGACTAGCGGAGGGGGGAAATGAGCAGTTCTTC	CATSEPGLAEGGNEQFF
TRBJ2-7	14	.	many	TRBV5-1	TGCGCCAGCAGCTTGGACCCGCACGTCTACGAGCAGTACTTC	CASSLDPHVYEQYF
TRBJ2-1	18	TRBD2	few	TRBV7-6	TGTGCCAGCAGCCCCGGACTAGCGGGGGCAAGCTCCTACAATGAGCAGTTCTTC	CASSPGLAGASSYNEQFF
TRBJ2-5	12	.	many	TRBV3-1	TGTGCCAGCAGCCAAGATGGGGAGACCCAGTACTTC	CASSQDGETQYF
TRBJ2-1	16	TRBD2	many	TRBV5-1	TGCGCCAGCAGCTCCCTAGCGGGAGTCTCCTACAATGAGCAGTTCTTC	CASSSLAGVSYNEQFF
TRBJ1-2	14	.	many	TRBV5-1	TGCGCCAGCAGTTCCGGAGATATCATAGGTGGCTACACCTTC	CASSSGDIIGGYTF
TRBJ2-6	16	TRBD1	.	TRBV12-3/TRBV12-4	TGTGCCAGCAGTTTCCGTGACAGGGCTGGGGCCAACGTCCTGACTTTC	CASSFRDRAGANVLTF
TRBJ2-1	16	TRBD1	once	TRBV7-2	TGTGCCAGCAGCTTAGGGACAGGGGGCCCCTACAATGAGCAGTTCTTC	CASSLGTGGPYNEQFF
TRBJ2-1	14	.	.	TRBV20-1	TGCAGCGCTGCAACGGCGGGCCGCCGGGGTGAGCAGTTCTTC	CSAATAGRRGEQFF
TRBJ2-6	18	.	.	TRBV11-1	TGTGCCAGCAGCGCCGGCGGGCGGACTTACTCTGGGGCCAACGTCCTGACTTTC	CASSAGGRTYSGANVLTF
TRBJ2-5	17	TRBD2	many	TRBV5-1	TGCGCCAGCAGCCGGCCTCCTACTAGCGGCAACCAAGAGACCCAGTACTTC	CASSRPPTSGNQETQYF
TRBJ2-3	14	.	.	TRBV20-1	TGCAGTGCCCCACCCAGCGGAAACACAGATACGCAGTATTTT	CSAPPSGNTDTQYF
TRBJ2-7	14	.	.	TRBV12-3/TRBV12-4	TGTGCCAGCAGTTTCCCCCCGGGGACGGAGGAGCAGTACTTC	CASSFPPGTEEQYF
TRBJ2-1	10	.	few	TRBV10-3	TGTGCCACCGTGGACAATGAGCAGTTCTTC	CATVDNEQFF
TRBJ2-2	17	TRBD2	few	TRBV15	TGTGCCACCAGCAGAGATCCCGGGACTAGACGGACCGGGGACCTGTTTTTT	CATSRDPGTRRTGDLFF
TRBJ2-1	16	TRBD2	.	TRBV7-9	TGTGCCAGCAGCTTGCCGCGGGAGGGAGCATACAATGAGCAGTTCTTC	CASSLPREGAYNEQFF
TRBJ1-5	14	.	many	TRBV20-1	TGCAGTGCCCCGGAAAGGGGGTGGAATCAGCCCCAGCATTTT	CSAPERGWNQPQHF
TRBJ2-1	16	.	.	TRBV5-1	TGCGCCAGCAGCTTGGGTATTGTGAGCTCCTACAATGAGCAGTTCTTC	CASSLGIVSSYNEQFF
TRBJ2-6	17	.	few	TRBV20-1	TGCAGTGCTTCCTTGGGGGGACAGTCCTCTGGGGCCAACGTCCTGACTTTC	CSASLGGQSSGANVLTF
TRBJ2-3	16	.	many	TRBV11-2	TGTGCCAGCAGCCCGACGCGAGGGAGATACCCAGATACGCAGTATTTT	CASSPTRGRYPDTQYF
TRBJ1-1	14	TRBD1	.	TRBV3-1	TGTGCCAGCAGCCAAGGGACAGGAAGAACTGAAGCTTTCTTT	CASSQGTGRTEAFF
TRBJ2-5	12	TRBD2	few	TRBV7-9	TGTGCCAGCAGCCCCTCTAGCGGGAAAAAAAACTTC	CASSPSSGKKNF
TRBJ1-5	16	TRBD1	few	TRBV6-2/TRBV6-3	TGTGCCAGCAGACCCCCCGGGACAGGGTTAAATCAGCCCCAGCATTTT	CASRPPGTGLNQPQHF
TRBJ2-3	13	.	few	TRBV4-1	TGCGCCAGCAGCCAAAAAGCCACAGATACGCAGTATTTT	CASSQKATDTQYF
TRBJ1-6	15	.	.	TRBV18	TGTGCCAGCTCACCACGTCAAGGGGCGGATTCACCCCTCCACTTT	CASSPRQGADSPLHF
TRBJ2-3	12	.	.	TRBV20-1	TGCAGTGCTAGCTCAGGAGAAGATACGCAGTATTTT	CSASSGEDTQYF
TRBJ2-1	16	TRBD2	.	TRBV20-1	TGCAGTGCTGCCGGGCGGGCGGGAGAGGTCTACAATGAGCAGTTCTTC	CSAAGRAGEVYNEQFF
TRBJ2-3	15	.	.	TRBV21-1	TGTGCCAGCAGCCCGAATAGCGGGAGGGTAGATACGCAGTATTTT	CASSPNSGRVDTQYF
TRBJ2-4	16	.	.	TRBV4-1	TGCGCCAGCAGCTATAGCGCCAGGAACTCCAAAAACATTCAGTACTTC	CASSYSARNSKNIQYF
TRBJ2-2	18	.	few	TRBV14	TGTGCCAGCAGCCAAGATTCGGGTGAACTGCTTAACACCGGGGAGCTGTTTTTT	CASSQDSGELLNTGELFF
TRBJ2-3	12	.	.	TRBV29-1	TGCAGCGTTGAGTCCTTGGGAGATACGCAGTATTTT	CSVESLGDTQYF
TRBJ2-3	15	.	.	TRBV20-1	TGCAGTGCTAGAGATGCCGGTCATAGCACAGATACGCAGTATTTT	CSARDAGHSTDTQYF
TRBJ1-2	16	TRBD1	many	TRBV9	TGTGCCAGCAGCGGAGACCGGGACAGGGAGATAGGTGGCTACACCTTC	CASSGDRDREIGGYTF
TRBJ2-3	15	TRBD2	many	TRBV7-2	TGTGCCAGCAGCCCCATGGGACTAGCGGGAGATACGCAGTATTTT	CASSPMGLAGDTQYF
TRBJ2-1	16	.	many	TRBV5-1	TGCGCCAGCAGCTGGAGGGAGCCAAAGGCCTACAATGAGCAGTTCTTC	CASSWREPKAYNEQFF
TRBJ2-1	14	.	.	TRBV9	TGTGCCAGCAGCTCCCCAAGTCTTTACAATGAGCAGTTCTTC	CASSSPSLYNEQFF
TRBJ1-1	15	TRBD1	.	TRBV15	TGTGCCACCAGGGGGGACAGGGGGAGTTTCTCTGAAGCTTTCTTT	CATRGDRGSFSEAFF
TRBJ1-2	15	TRBD1	many	TRBV29-1	TGCAGCGTGGGGACAGAATCCCTCCTTAGCTATGGCTACACCTTC	CSVGTESLLSYGYTF
TRBJ2-5	14	TRBD1	.	TRBV10-2	TGCGCCAGCAGTGGGAACAGGGGTGGAGAGACCCAGTACTTC	CASSGNRGGETQYF
TRBJ2-1	16	TRBD2	.	TRBV14	TGTGCCAGCAGCCACCATCTAGCGGACCTTTTGGATGAGCAGTTCTTC	CASSHHLADLLDEQFF
TRBJ1-1	15	TRBD1	few	TRBV28	TGTGCCAGCAGTGGGGCAGGGGGAAGCAGCACTGAAGCTTTCTTT	CASSGAGGSSTEAFF
TRBJ2-1	15	TRBD2	.	TRBV2	TGTGCCAGCAGCGGGGGTAGCGGGAGACGGAATGAGCAGTTCTTC	CASSGGSGRRNEQFF
TRBJ2-3	13	.	.	TRBV7-9	TGTGCCAGCAGCTTAAGAAATGTGGATACGCAGTATTTT	CASSLRNVDTQYF
TRBJ2-1	15	TRBD1	few	TRBV12-3/TRBV12-4	TGTGCCAGCAGTCTAAGGACGGCAGGGGGCAATGAGCAGTTCTTC	CASSLRTAGGNEQFF
TRBJ2-1	19	TRBD2	.	TRBV12-3/TRBV12-4	TGTGCCTGCAGTTCAACCGGGACTAGCTTTTCGAGCTCCTACAATGAGCAGTTCTTC	CACSSTGTSFSSSYNEQFF